This entry features one TCR beta chain sequence. The sample contains more than one DNA sequence encoding this CDR3. TCRdb's table, derived via immunoSEQ multiplex PCR, lists solely in-frame clones and lacks some. The sample contains approximately 300,000 clones, about 92% of which appear only once. The sample belongs to a study of blood T cell repertoires in COVID-19. About the study: Some COVID-19 samples were acute and others convalescent; all came from the United States, Italy and Spain.

The CDR3 is 13 amino acids. Germline values: CDR1 KGHSH, CDR2 LQKENI. J was trimmed by 5 bases and V by 0 bases; bases with no gene match: 1. V and J are TRBV18 and TRBJ2-7; 7 positions agree with TRBD2. The TCR originated in a woman under 40 who had recovered from COVID-19. The sequencing input was PBMCs or T cells enriched from blood (not recorded which). The CDR3 coding sequence is TGTGCCAGCTCACCACCGGGGGGGAACGAGCAGTACTTC. This translates into CASSPPGGNEQYF.